Listed below are T cell receptor beta chains from one sample, sequenced in a study of cytomegalovirus exposure and HLA in healthy donors. Clones were read by immunoSEQ multiplex PCR, and TCRdb kept only the in-frame ones, dropping some. In the table there are 100,000 or so clones, roughly 76% of which are singletons. The sequencing sample was made of PBMCs. Source of these receptors: a man aged 25-45 years in good health and CMV-seropositive. Both conserved end residues are part of each CDR3. Fields, in order: J gene, clone size, D gene, V gene, CDR3 DNA, CDR3 protein. The D gene is left open where the match is weak. Clone size appears in some rows only: once, few, many, or a class for an expanded clone.

j_call: TRBJ1-4; clone_size: .; d_call: TRBD1; v_call: TRBV15; cdr3_nt: TGTGCCACCAGCAGCCCGGGACAGGGGATTGAAAAACTGTTTTTT; cdr3_aa: CATSSPGQGIEKLFF
j_call: TRBJ1-2; clone_size: .; d_call: TRBD1; v_call: TRBV5-1; cdr3_nt: TGCGCCAGCAGCGTCCAATCCCGGGACAGGGGATATGCCTATGGCTACACCTTC; cdr3_aa: CASSVQSRDRGYAYGYTF
j_call: TRBJ1-5; clone_size: .; d_call: .; v_call: TRBV5-1; cdr3_nt: TGCGCCAGCAGCCCTAACGGGCGGGCAGATCAGCCCCAGCATTTT; cdr3_aa: CASSPNGRADQPQHF
j_call: TRBJ2-5; clone_size: .; d_call: TRBD1; v_call: TRBV5-4; cdr3_nt: TGTGCCAGCAGCTTGGACAGGGGACGAGAGACCCAGTACTTC; cdr3_aa: CASSLDRGRETQYF
j_call: TRBJ1-1; clone_size: .; d_call: TRBD1; v_call: TRBV9; cdr3_nt: TGTGCCAGCAGCGTAGAGGGGGCTAACACTGAAGCTTTCTTT; cdr3_aa: CASSVEGANTEAFF
j_call: TRBJ1-4; clone_size: .; d_call: .; v_call: TRBV19; cdr3_nt: TGTGCCAGTAGGCCTGGGGGGGTGACGAATGAAAAACTGTTTTTT; cdr3_aa: CASRPGGVTNEKLFF
j_call: TRBJ2-1; clone_size: many; d_call: TRBD2; v_call: TRBV9; cdr3_nt: TGTGCCAGCACCCCTGACAGCGGGGGGGACAATGAGCAGTTCTTC; cdr3_aa: CASTPDSGGDNEQFF
j_call: TRBJ2-1; clone_size: .; d_call: TRBD1; v_call: TRBV5-1; cdr3_nt: TGCGCCAGCAGCTTGGGAGACAGGGAATTCTACAATGAGCAGTTCTTC; cdr3_aa: CASSLGDREFYNEQFF
j_call: TRBJ1-2; clone_size: .; d_call: .; v_call: TRBV13; cdr3_nt: TGTGCCAGCAGCTCACCTGGGGGGGGCGCGAGTGGCTACACCTTC; cdr3_aa: CASSSPGGGASGYTF
j_call: TRBJ1-5; clone_size: few; d_call: TRBD1; v_call: TRBV7-2; cdr3_nt: TGTGCCAGCAGCTCTTTGGGCCGGGGACAGGGGGAGCCCCAGCATTTT; cdr3_aa: CASSSLGRGQGEPQHF
j_call: TRBJ2-3; clone_size: .; d_call: .; v_call: TRBV13; cdr3_nt: TGTGCCAGCAGCTCGGCAGGGAGCACAGATACGCAGTATTTT; cdr3_aa: CASSSAGSTDTQYF
j_call: TRBJ1-5; clone_size: .; d_call: .; v_call: TRBV6-1; cdr3_nt: TGTGCCAGCAGGCCGGCCTCGGGGTGGCAGCCCCAGCATTTT; cdr3_aa: CASRPASGWQPQHF
j_call: TRBJ1-5; clone_size: .; d_call: .; v_call: TRBV19; cdr3_nt: TGTGCCAGTAGTATAGTGGTGCAGGTTAGCAATCAGCCCCAGCATTTT; cdr3_aa: CASSIVVQVSNQPQHF
j_call: TRBJ1-1; clone_size: once; d_call: TRBD1; v_call: TRBV5-1; cdr3_nt: TGCGCCAGCAGCTTGCGGGACAGGTCGACTGAAGCTTTCTTT; cdr3_aa: CASSLRDRSTEAFF
j_call: TRBJ2-3; clone_size: .; d_call: .; v_call: TRBV11-2; cdr3_nt: TGTGCCAGCATGTCCCCCGGGATAAGCACAGATACGCAGTATTTT; cdr3_aa: CASMSPGISTDTQYF
j_call: TRBJ2-6; clone_size: .; d_call: TRBD1; v_call: TRBV2; cdr3_nt: TGTGCCAGCAGTGAAGGGCTAGGGGGCCTCTCTGGGGCCAACGTCCTGACTTTC; cdr3_aa: CASSEGLGGLSGANVLTF
j_call: TRBJ2-5; clone_size: .; d_call: TRBD2; v_call: TRBV10-3; cdr3_nt: TGTGCCATCAGTGAGGGGCCGGGGGGGCCGGAGACCCAGTACTTC; cdr3_aa: CAISEGPGGPETQYF
j_call: TRBJ1-1; clone_size: .; d_call: .; v_call: TRBV4-1; cdr3_nt: TGCGCCAGCACCGTAACCCGGGGAGGGACTGAAGCTTTCTTT; cdr3_aa: CASTVTRGGTEAFF
j_call: TRBJ1-3; clone_size: .; d_call: TRBD1; v_call: TRBV6-1; cdr3_nt: TGTGCCAGCAGGAATCAGGGACAGGGTTACACCATATATTTT; cdr3_aa: CASRNQGQGYTIYF
j_call: TRBJ1-6; clone_size: .; d_call: .; v_call: TRBV23-1; cdr3_nt: TGCGCCAGCACCTGGGCAGTAATCCTCCCGAGCTCCTATAATTCACCCCTCCACTTT; cdr3_aa: CASTWAVILPSSYNSPLHF
j_call: TRBJ1-6; clone_size: .; d_call: .; v_call: TRBV4-1; cdr3_nt: TGCGCCAGCAGGAACCTACAACAGGCAACGAATTCACCCCTCCACTTT; cdr3_aa: CASRNLQQATNSPLHF
j_call: TRBJ1-2; clone_size: .; d_call: TRBD1; v_call: TRBV6-5; cdr3_nt: TGTGCCAGCACTAGGGACAGCTTCTATGGCTACACCTTC; cdr3_aa: CASTRDSFYGYTF
j_call: TRBJ1-2; clone_size: .; d_call: .; v_call: TRBV5-4; cdr3_nt: TGTGCCAGCAGCCGGGGGGCCGGCTACACCTTC; cdr3_aa: CASSRGAGYTF
j_call: TRBJ2-7; clone_size: .; d_call: .; v_call: TRBV9; cdr3_nt: TGTGCCAGCAGCGCCGGGGGCCAGGGGGCCTACGAGCAGTACTTC; cdr3_aa: CASSAGGQGAYEQYF
j_call: TRBJ2-7; clone_size: .; d_call: TRBD1; v_call: TRBV5-1; cdr3_nt: TGCGCCAGCAGCCCGGACAGGGGATCCCACGAGCAGTACTTC; cdr3_aa: CASSPDRGSHEQYF
j_call: TRBJ1-4; clone_size: .; d_call: TRBD1; v_call: TRBV5-4; cdr3_nt: TGTGCCAGCAGCCTGACAGGGGGAGATGAAAAACTGTTTTTT; cdr3_aa: CASSLTGGDEKLFF
j_call: TRBJ2-1; clone_size: .; d_call: TRBD2; v_call: TRBV5-4; cdr3_nt: TGTGCCAGCAGCTTCCAGCGGGGGGGTTACAATGAGCAGTTCTTC; cdr3_aa: CASSFQRGGYNEQFF
j_call: TRBJ2-7; clone_size: .; d_call: .; v_call: TRBV4-3; cdr3_nt: TGCGCCAGCAGCCAAGTTTGGGCAGGCACCTACGAGCAGTACTTC; cdr3_aa: CASSQVWAGTYEQYF
j_call: TRBJ1-1; clone_size: .; d_call: .; v_call: TRBV19; cdr3_nt: TGTGCCAGTAGCCCGAGGAACACTGAAGCTTTCTTT; cdr3_aa: CASSPRNTEAFF
j_call: TRBJ2-1; clone_size: .; d_call: TRBD1; v_call: TRBV5-1; cdr3_nt: TGCGCCAGCAGCCCGGACAGGAGACAATACAATGAGCAGTTCTTC; cdr3_aa: CASSPDRRQYNEQFF
j_call: TRBJ1-6; clone_size: .; d_call: .; v_call: TRBV7-9; cdr3_nt: TGTGCCAGCAGCCGGACAGAGGATTCACCCCTCCACTTT; cdr3_aa: CASSRTEDSPLHF
j_call: TRBJ2-7; clone_size: .; d_call: .; v_call: TRBV7-2; cdr3_nt: TGTGCCAGCAGCCATACCGGGACACTATCCGATTACGAGCAGTACTTC; cdr3_aa: CASSHTGTLSDYEQYF
j_call: TRBJ1-2; clone_size: .; d_call: .; v_call: TRBV2; cdr3_nt: TGTGCCAGCAGTGAATTGGGGCAGGACTATGGCTACACCTTC; cdr3_aa: CASSELGQDYGYTF
j_call: TRBJ1-3; clone_size: .; d_call: .; v_call: TRBV5-4; cdr3_nt: TGTGCCAGCAGCCAAGAAGCCGACAGCTCTTGGGGAAACACCATATATTTT; cdr3_aa: CASSQEADSSWGNTIYF
j_call: TRBJ2-4; clone_size: .; d_call: .; v_call: TRBV6-1; cdr3_nt: TGTGCCACCCGGGAAGTCATTCAGTACTTC; cdr3_aa: CATREVIQYF
j_call: TRBJ1-1; clone_size: .; d_call: .; v_call: TRBV9; cdr3_nt: TGTGCCAGCAGCGTAGGTGAAGGGGGGGCTGAAGCTTTCTTT; cdr3_aa: CASSVGEGGAEAFF
j_call: TRBJ2-7; clone_size: once; d_call: TRBD1; v_call: TRBV6-1; cdr3_nt: TGTGCCAGCATATCAGGGGGCGGGGACGAGCAGTACTTC; cdr3_aa: CASISGGGDEQYF
j_call: TRBJ1-5; clone_size: .; d_call: .; v_call: TRBV5-6; cdr3_nt: TGTGCCAGCAGCTTGGGGCCGTTTAGCAATCAGCCCCAGCATTTT; cdr3_aa: CASSLGPFSNQPQHF
j_call: TRBJ2-3; clone_size: .; d_call: TRBD2; v_call: TRBV19; cdr3_nt: TGTGCCAGTAGTATTCCCGGGACTAGCGGGGGGACAGATACGCAGTATTTT; cdr3_aa: CASSIPGTSGGTDTQYF
j_call: TRBJ2-5; clone_size: .; d_call: .; v_call: TRBV6-5; cdr3_nt: TGTGCCAGCAGGGAGGATATCGAGACCCAGTACTTC; cdr3_aa: CASREDIETQYF
j_call: TRBJ2-3; clone_size: .; d_call: .; v_call: TRBV7-8; cdr3_nt: TGTGCCAGCAGCTTTAGGGGCGCAGATACGCAGTATTTT; cdr3_aa: CASSFRGADTQYF
j_call: TRBJ2-2; clone_size: .; d_call: .; v_call: TRBV10-1; cdr3_nt: TGCGCCAGCAGTGAGATCGGGGGTGGGACCGGGGAGCTGTTTTTT; cdr3_aa: CASSEIGGGTGELFF
j_call: TRBJ2-6; clone_size: .; d_call: .; v_call: TRBV4-3; cdr3_nt: TGCGCCAGCAGCCAAGGCGGCGTCGGAGATTCTGGGGCCAACGTCCTGATTTTC; cdr3_aa: CASSQGGVGDSGANVLIF
j_call: TRBJ2-5; clone_size: .; d_call: .; v_call: TRBV5-1; cdr3_nt: TGCGCCAGCAGCACCGGAGGGACAGCCGAAGAGACCCAGTACTTC; cdr3_aa: CASSTGGTAEETQYF
j_call: TRBJ1-6; clone_size: once; d_call: TRBD1; v_call: TRBV11-2; cdr3_nt: TGTGCCAGCACCGACAGGGGTAGGGATTCACCCCTCCACTTT; cdr3_aa: CASTDRGRDSPLHF
j_call: TRBJ2-3; clone_size: .; d_call: .; v_call: TRBV7-2; cdr3_nt: TGTGCCAGCAGCTTTGGGACTTCCAGAAGCACAGATACGCAGTATTTT; cdr3_aa: CASSFGTSRSTDTQYF
j_call: TRBJ2-7; clone_size: few; d_call: TRBD1; v_call: TRBV11-2; cdr3_nt: TGTGCCAGCAGCTCGGGGGACAGGGGGCTTTACGAGCAGTACTTC; cdr3_aa: CASSSGDRGLYEQYF